This entry concerns a single TCR beta chain. The sample is drawn from a study of blood T cell repertoires in COVID-19. Looking at the study overall: The United States, Italy and Spain supplied acute and convalescent COVID-19 samples.

Germline assignment: CDR1 SGHTA and CDR2 FQGNSA. The CDR3 length is 14 residues. V lost 2 bases, J lost 7 bases, and 14 bases lay in between. It was during active infection that Seattle patients were enrolled and then longitudinally followed. In the original analysis: Amplification of reference gene primers provided the estimated nucleated cell counts. Clones were read by immunoSEQ multiplex PCR, and TCRdb kept only the in-frame ones, dropping some. V and J calls and clone size are those listed in that table; D and trimming were worked out from the DNA. The table has about 300,000 clones, around 92% seen once.

The chain carries TRBV7-2 and TRBJ1-2, with no clear D. Material: peripheral blood. This clonotype originated in a woman aged 30 to 39 with COVID-19, enrolled during active disease. The CDR3 DNA is TGTGCCAGCAGCTTAAGTCAGGCTCCTCTTGGCTACACCTTC. As protein: CASSLSQAPLGYTF.